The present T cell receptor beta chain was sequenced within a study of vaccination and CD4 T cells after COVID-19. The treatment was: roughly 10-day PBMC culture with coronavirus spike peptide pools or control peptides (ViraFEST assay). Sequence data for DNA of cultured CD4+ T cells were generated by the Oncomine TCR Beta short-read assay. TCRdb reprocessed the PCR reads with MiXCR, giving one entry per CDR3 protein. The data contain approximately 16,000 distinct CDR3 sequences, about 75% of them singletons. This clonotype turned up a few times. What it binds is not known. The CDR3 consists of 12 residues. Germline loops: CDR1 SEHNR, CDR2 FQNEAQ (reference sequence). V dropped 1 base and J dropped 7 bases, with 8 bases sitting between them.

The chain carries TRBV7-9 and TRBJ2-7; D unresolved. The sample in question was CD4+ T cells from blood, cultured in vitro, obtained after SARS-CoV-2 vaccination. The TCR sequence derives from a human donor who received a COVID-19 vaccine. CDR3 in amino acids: CASSLENREQYF. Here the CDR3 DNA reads TGTGCCAGCAGCTTAGAAAATCGGGAGCAGTACTTC. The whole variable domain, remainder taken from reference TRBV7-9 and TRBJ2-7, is DTGVSQNPRHKITKRGQNVTFRCDPISEHNRLYWYRQTLGQGPEFLTYFQNEAQLEKSRLLSDRFSAERPKGSFSTLEIQRTEQGDSAMYLCASSLENREQYFGPGTRLTVT.